These 23 T cell receptor beta chains were sequenced from one sample in a study of OX40 agonist ivuxolimab in advanced cancers. Here immunoSEQ multiplex PCR was the method, and the copy in TCRdb shows in-frame clones only, minus some. The sample holds around 60,000 clones, roughly 80% seen once. The source material was CD4+ or CD8+ T cells sorted from blood, sampled in a trial of the OX40 agonist ivuxolimab. Receptors were obtained from an adult with an advanced solid tumor such as melanoma, head and neck, liver or kidney cancer.

The genes are TRBV4-2 and TRBJ2-1; 9 bases map to TRBD2. CDR3 length: 17 amino acids. Germline V gives CDR1 LGHNA, CDR2 YNFKEQ. With V trimmed by 0 bases and J by 6 bases, 9 bases remained unmatched. The CDR3 nucleotides are TGTGCCAGCAGCCAAGAAGTTGGAGCGGGAGGTATCAATGAGCAGTTCTTC. Its translation is CASSQEVGAGGINEQFF.

The chain links TRBV27 to TRBJ1-5, with D perhaps TRBD1 (6 bases). Germline V CDR1 and CDR2: MNHEY, SMNVEV (reference sequence). The CDR3 runs 13 residues. Trimming took 5 bases from V and 10 from J, leaving 15 bases between them. The CDR3 sequence is CASSRQEGDPQHF. The CDR3 nucleotides are TGTGCCAGCAGTCGACAGGAGGGTGATCCCCAGCATTTT.

This chain links TRBV30 with TRBJ1-5; D uncertain. Germline-derived CDR1 and CDR2 are GTSNPN and SVGIG (reference sequence). The CDR3 runs 13 residues. The ends were cut back, 0 bases at V and 4 bases at J, with 7 bases in the middle. CDR3 sequence: CAWSVQGNQPQHF. The CDR3 DNA sequence: TGTGCCTGGAGTGTACAAGGAAATCAGCCCCAGCATTTT.

V is TRBV29-1 and J is TRBJ2-3, with D perhaps TRBD1 or TRBD2 (6 bases each). The CDR3 totals 15 residues. Germline CDR1 SQVTM, CDR2 ANQGSEA. V shed 1 base and J shed 2 bases, with 13 bases lying between them. CDR3 region: CSVEGGRGYTDTQYF. DNA for the CDR3: TGCAGCGTTGAAGGGGGGCGGGGATACACAGATACGCAGTATTTT.

This chain uses TRBV5-1 with TRBJ1-1; a possible D gene is TRBD1 (5 bases). Trimming removed 0 bases at V and 0 bases at J, with 12 bases between. The CDR3 runs to 16 residues. Germline lookup yields CDR1 SGHRS and CDR2 YFSETQ. CDR3 sequence: CASSLAGRTLNTEAFF. Written as DNA, the CDR3 is TGCGCCAGCAGCTTGGCGGGAAGGACATTGAACACTGAAGCTTTCTTT.

The V gene is TRBV7-3, the J gene TRBJ2-5; 7 bases match TRBD1. V lost 1 base, J lost 3 bases, and 5 bases stayed unmatched. Germline V gives CDR1 SGHTA, CDR2 FQGTGA. The CDR3 is 15 amino acids. The CDR3 sequence is CASSLRGGAEETQYF. The CDR3 nucleotides are TGTGCCAGCAGCTTAAGAGGGGGCGCGGAAGAGACCCAGTACTTC.

V is TRBV18 and J is TRBJ1-5; tentatively, D is TRBD1 (6 bases). The CDR3 totals 14 residues. Germline CDR1 and CDR2: KGHSH and LQKENI. Trimming shortened V by 6 bases and J by 0 bases, and 9 bases separated the two germline ends. DNA of the CDR3: TGTGCCAGCTCGGGGACAAATAGCAATCAGCCCCAGCATTTT. This encodes CASSGTNSNQPQHF.

The rearrangement links TRBV23-1 to TRBJ1-1, with 9 bases matching TRBD1. TRBV23-1 is an open reading frame whose function is uncertain. This CDR3 comprises 18 residues. V lost 4 bases to trimming and J lost 0 bases; unmatched junction nucleotides: 12. In DNA form, the CDR3 reads TGCGCCAGCAGTCCTAATTGGGACAGGGCTCCTATGAACACTGAAGCTTTCTTT. Translation gives CASSPNWDRAPMNTEAFF.

The CDR3 sequence is CSVEQGKGYTEAFF. CDR3 in DNA: TGCAGCGTTGAACAGGGGAAAGGTTACACTGAAGCTTTCTTT. The V call is TRBV29-1, the J call TRBJ1-1; the D gene is possibly TRBD1 (6 bases). V was shortened by 2 bases and J by 3 bases, with 13 bases between the two germline ends. CDR1 and CDR2 (germline): SQVTM, ANQGSEA. The CDR3 consists of 14 residues. The whole variable domain, remainder taken from reference TRBV29-1 and TRBJ1-1, is SAVISQKPSRDICQRGTSLTIQCQVDSQVTMMFWYRQQPGQSLTLIATANQGSEATYESGFVIDKFPISRPNLTFSTLTVSNMSPEDSSIYLCSVEQGKGYTEAFFGQGTRLTVV.

This clone has a handful of counts. The V gene is TRBV7-9, the J gene TRBJ1-4, with unresolved D. This CDR3 has 14 amino acids. The V gene lost 4 bases and the J gene lost 4 bases, with 10 bases spanning the gap. The germline V gene encodes CDR1 SEHNR and CDR2 FQNEAQ (reference sequence). The CDR3 spells CASSSPGLNEKLFF. In DNA, the CDR3 is TGTGCCAGCAGCTCCCCGGGTCTTAATGAAAAACTGTTTTTT.

This clone was observed a handful of times. The DNA for the CDR3 is TGTGCCAGCACAGCCTCAGGTTTTGGCTACACCTTC. This gives the protein CASTASGFGYTF. The chain uses TRBV6-6 and TRBJ1-2; D remains unclear. V lost 7 bases and J 7 bases, leaving 13 bases between the germline ends. This CDR3 is built from 12 residues. Germline-derived CDR1 and CDR2 are MNHNY and SVGAGI (reference sequence).

The chain recombines TRBV18 with TRBJ2-7, with 10 bases aligning to TRBD1. The germline CDR1 and CDR2 sequences are KGHSH and LQKENI. V lost 2 bases, J lost 3 bases, and 13 bases stayed unmatched. The CDR3 runs to 18 residues. The CDR3 region has the DNA TGTGCCAGCTCACCAGTTGTAATTTCGGGGACAGGGGACTACGAGCAGTACTTC. This translates into CASSPVVISGTGDYEQYF.

The J gene is TRBJ2-2, the V gene TRBV18; no definite D call. The CDR3 totals 13 residues. V shed 6 bases and J shed 4 bases, with 9 bases lying between them. Germline CDR1 reads KGHSH; CDR2 reads LQKENI. CDR3 sequence: CASSPLRTGELFF. The CDR3 DNA follows: TGTGCCAGCTCTCCTCTCCGCACCGGGGAGCTGTTTTTT.

This clone turned up a few times. The CDR3 DNA is TGCGCCAGCCGAGGGACTCCTTTATCCTACAATGAGCAGTTCTTC. Its protein is CASRGTPLSYNEQFF. This chain links TRBV5-1 with TRBJ2-1; D is possibly TRBD2 (6 bases). CDR1 SGHRS and CDR2 YFSETQ come from the germline V gene. Trimming stripped 7 bases from V and 1 base from J, with 15 bases between. This CDR3 spans 15 amino acids.

CDR3 nucleotides: TGTGCCAGCAGCTCGGACCCACCCCTGAGAGCTTTCTTT. Translating gives CASSSDPPLRAFF. V is TRBV7-8 and J is TRBJ1-1; D uncertain. Trimming took off 4 bases at V and 10 bases at J, with 16 bases between the two ends. CDR1 and CDR2 (germline): SGHVS, FQNEAQ. The CDR3 extends over 13 amino acids.

The chain has TRBV9 and TRBJ1-2; tentatively, D is TRBD1 (5 bases). This CDR3 has 15 amino acids. V was cut by 4 bases and J by 3 bases, with 16 bases left in between. CDR1 is SGDLS, CDR2 YYNGEE, per germline. The CDR3 loop reads CASSPGWGGDYGYTF. CDR3 DNA sequence: TGTGCCAGCAGCCCAGGGTGGGGGGGTGACTATGGCTACACCTTC. The full variable domain, completed using reference TRBV9 and TRBJ1-2, is DSGVTQTPKHLITATGQRVTLRCSPRSGDLSVYWYQQSLDQGLQFLIQYYNGEERAKGNILERFSAQQFPDLHSELNLSSLELGDSALYFCASSPGWGGDYGYTFGSGTRLTVV.

This sequence joins TRBV12-5 and TRBJ1-1; D not certain. Trimming shortened V by 5 bases and J by 5 bases, and 12 bases separated the two germline ends. Germline CDR1 is LGHNT and CDR2 is FRNRAP. This CDR3 spans 13 amino acids. CDR3 in DNA: TGTGCTAGTGGTCTTGGTACCGGTACTGAAGCTTTCTTT. Translating it yields CASGLGTGTEAFF.

This chain uses TRBV10-2 with TRBJ2-3, with 8 nucleotides matching TRBD2. CDR1 is WSHSY and CDR2 is SAAADI in the germline V gene. Unmatched junction bases numbered 6, after V lost 6 bases and J lost 4 bases. This CDR3 comprises 14 residues. For the CDR3, the DNA is TGCGCCAGCAGGGCTAGGCGGGGGGCAGATACGCAGTATTTT. This codes for CASRARRGADTQYF.

This clone was detected only a few times. This chain links TRBV27 with TRBJ2-1; 12 nucleotides line up with TRBD2. This CDR3 is built from 18 residues. The germline V gene has CDR1 MNHEY and CDR2 SMNVEV (reference sequence). V was pared by 5 bases and J by 8 bases, with 16 bases of the junction left unmatched. The CDR3 reads CASSQGTGASGRAHEQFF. For the CDR3, the DNA is TGTGCCAGCAGTCAGGGGACTGGGGCTAGCGGGAGGGCCCATGAGCAGTTCTTC.

This clone was picked up one time. V usage is TRBV30 and J usage is TRBJ2-5; tentatively, D is TRBD1 (6 bases). Trimming removed 2 bases at V and 0 bases at J, with 13 bases between. Per the germline V gene, CDR1 is GTSNPN and CDR2 is SVGIG (reference sequence). CDR3 length: 15 residues. CDR3 sequence (DNA): TGTGCCTGGAGTCGAGCAGGGGCCAACCAAGAGACCCAGTACTTC. Protein sequence: CAWSRAGANQETQYF.

For the CDR3, the DNA is TGTGCCAGCAGCGACGCGTCGGAGACTGAAGCTTTCTTT. Translating it yields CASSDASETEAFF. J is TRBJ1-1 and V is TRBV7-6, with D unresolved. V dropped 5 bases and J dropped 5 bases, with 12 bases sitting between them. CDR1 is SGHVS and CDR2 is FNYEAQ in the germline V gene. The CDR3 is made up of 13 amino acids.

The CDR3 protein is CASSGQGYEQYF. CDR3 nucleotides: TGTGCCAGCAGCGGCCAGGGGTACGAGCAGTACTTC. The chain is built from TRBV4-2 and TRBJ2-7; the D gene is possibly TRBD1 (6 bases). Germline values: CDR1 LGHNA, CDR2 YNFKEQ. V lost 5 bases to trimming and J lost 4 bases, with 9 bases between them. CDR3 length: 12 residues.

This clone has just a few counts. Here the CDR3 reads CASSARVYHEQFF. For the CDR3, the DNA is TGTGCCAGCAGCGCACGAGTTTACCATGAGCAGTTCTTC. J is TRBJ2-1 and V is TRBV21-1; TRBD2, the table's D call, lacks a check against the DNA. TRBV21-1 is classified as a pseudogene. The CDR3 runs 13 residues.